This entry features one T cell receptor beta chain sequence. The record originates from a study of CD8+CD57+ T cells in acquired aplastic anemia. According to the study, genomic DNA was the template for TCR beta VDJ and CDR3 profiling. TCRdb passed the reads through MiXCR, listing each CDR3 protein once. Found here are roughly 300,000 distinct CDR3 sequences, approximately 57% of them singletons; the top ten hold around 8%. Germline V lookup: CDR1 KGHDR, CDR2 SFDVKD. This CDR3 comprises 14 residues. V dropped 2 bases and J dropped 4; count of bases not matched to a gene: 2. The source is a human donor with severe aplastic anemia or a healthy control (not recorded which). V and J are TRBV24-1 and TRBJ1-1; 8 bases are shared with TRBD1. Sample: sorted CD4+, CD8+, or CD8+CD57+ T cells (not recorded which) from PBMCs. CDR3 DNA: TGTGCCACCAGTGATTCAGGGGGCATCACTGAAGCTTTCTTT. It codes for CATSDSGGITEAFF.